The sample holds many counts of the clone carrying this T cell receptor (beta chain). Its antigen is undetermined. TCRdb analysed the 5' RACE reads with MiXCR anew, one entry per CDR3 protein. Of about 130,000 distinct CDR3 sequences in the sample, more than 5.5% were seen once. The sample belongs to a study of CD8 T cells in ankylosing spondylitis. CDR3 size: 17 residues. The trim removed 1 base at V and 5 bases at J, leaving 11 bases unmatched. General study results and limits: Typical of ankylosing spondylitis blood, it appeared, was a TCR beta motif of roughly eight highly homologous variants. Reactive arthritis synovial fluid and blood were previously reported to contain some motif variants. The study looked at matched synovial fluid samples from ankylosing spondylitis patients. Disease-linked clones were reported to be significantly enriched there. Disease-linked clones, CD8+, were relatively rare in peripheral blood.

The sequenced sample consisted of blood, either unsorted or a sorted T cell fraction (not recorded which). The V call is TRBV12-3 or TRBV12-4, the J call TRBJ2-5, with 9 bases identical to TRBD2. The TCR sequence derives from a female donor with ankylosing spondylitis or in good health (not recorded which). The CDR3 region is CASSLDLAGTPGETQYF. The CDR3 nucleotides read TGTGCCAGCAGTTTAGATCTAGCGGGGACTCCAGGGGAGACCCAGTACTTC.